This T cell receptor (beta chain) was sequenced during a study of blood T cell repertoires in COVID-19. Here immunoSEQ multiplex PCR was the method, and the copy in TCRdb shows in-frame clones only, minus some. The table records about 200,000 clones, 70% to 90% of them present only once. Between the trimmed V and J ends, which lost 6 bases and 8 bases, there was a span of 13 bases. The CDR3 loop spans 12 amino acids. This sequence joins TRBV12-3 or TRBV12-4 and TRBJ1-2; tentative D call: TRBD1 (5 bases). Input material: peripheral blood. The receptor comes from a woman older than 75 with acute or convalescent COVID-19. The CDR3 region has the DNA TGTGCCAGCAGCTCCGACAGTGCGGGCTACACCTTC. Protein product: CASSSDSAGYTF.